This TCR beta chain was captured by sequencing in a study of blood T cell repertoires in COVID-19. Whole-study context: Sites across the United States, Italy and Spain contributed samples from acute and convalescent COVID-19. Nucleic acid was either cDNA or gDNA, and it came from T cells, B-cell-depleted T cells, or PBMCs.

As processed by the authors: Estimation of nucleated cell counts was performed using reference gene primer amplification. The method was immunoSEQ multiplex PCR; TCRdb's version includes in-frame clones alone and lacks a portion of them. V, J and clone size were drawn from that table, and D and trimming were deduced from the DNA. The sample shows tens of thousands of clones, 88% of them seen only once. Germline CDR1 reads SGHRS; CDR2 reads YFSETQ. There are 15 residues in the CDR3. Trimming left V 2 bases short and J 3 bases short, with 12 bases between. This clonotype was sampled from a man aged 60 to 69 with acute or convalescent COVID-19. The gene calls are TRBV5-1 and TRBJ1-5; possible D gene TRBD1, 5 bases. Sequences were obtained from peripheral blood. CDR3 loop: CASSFDGGYNQPQHF. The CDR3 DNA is TGCGCCAGCAGCTTCGACGGGGGTTACAATCAGCCCCAGCATTTT.